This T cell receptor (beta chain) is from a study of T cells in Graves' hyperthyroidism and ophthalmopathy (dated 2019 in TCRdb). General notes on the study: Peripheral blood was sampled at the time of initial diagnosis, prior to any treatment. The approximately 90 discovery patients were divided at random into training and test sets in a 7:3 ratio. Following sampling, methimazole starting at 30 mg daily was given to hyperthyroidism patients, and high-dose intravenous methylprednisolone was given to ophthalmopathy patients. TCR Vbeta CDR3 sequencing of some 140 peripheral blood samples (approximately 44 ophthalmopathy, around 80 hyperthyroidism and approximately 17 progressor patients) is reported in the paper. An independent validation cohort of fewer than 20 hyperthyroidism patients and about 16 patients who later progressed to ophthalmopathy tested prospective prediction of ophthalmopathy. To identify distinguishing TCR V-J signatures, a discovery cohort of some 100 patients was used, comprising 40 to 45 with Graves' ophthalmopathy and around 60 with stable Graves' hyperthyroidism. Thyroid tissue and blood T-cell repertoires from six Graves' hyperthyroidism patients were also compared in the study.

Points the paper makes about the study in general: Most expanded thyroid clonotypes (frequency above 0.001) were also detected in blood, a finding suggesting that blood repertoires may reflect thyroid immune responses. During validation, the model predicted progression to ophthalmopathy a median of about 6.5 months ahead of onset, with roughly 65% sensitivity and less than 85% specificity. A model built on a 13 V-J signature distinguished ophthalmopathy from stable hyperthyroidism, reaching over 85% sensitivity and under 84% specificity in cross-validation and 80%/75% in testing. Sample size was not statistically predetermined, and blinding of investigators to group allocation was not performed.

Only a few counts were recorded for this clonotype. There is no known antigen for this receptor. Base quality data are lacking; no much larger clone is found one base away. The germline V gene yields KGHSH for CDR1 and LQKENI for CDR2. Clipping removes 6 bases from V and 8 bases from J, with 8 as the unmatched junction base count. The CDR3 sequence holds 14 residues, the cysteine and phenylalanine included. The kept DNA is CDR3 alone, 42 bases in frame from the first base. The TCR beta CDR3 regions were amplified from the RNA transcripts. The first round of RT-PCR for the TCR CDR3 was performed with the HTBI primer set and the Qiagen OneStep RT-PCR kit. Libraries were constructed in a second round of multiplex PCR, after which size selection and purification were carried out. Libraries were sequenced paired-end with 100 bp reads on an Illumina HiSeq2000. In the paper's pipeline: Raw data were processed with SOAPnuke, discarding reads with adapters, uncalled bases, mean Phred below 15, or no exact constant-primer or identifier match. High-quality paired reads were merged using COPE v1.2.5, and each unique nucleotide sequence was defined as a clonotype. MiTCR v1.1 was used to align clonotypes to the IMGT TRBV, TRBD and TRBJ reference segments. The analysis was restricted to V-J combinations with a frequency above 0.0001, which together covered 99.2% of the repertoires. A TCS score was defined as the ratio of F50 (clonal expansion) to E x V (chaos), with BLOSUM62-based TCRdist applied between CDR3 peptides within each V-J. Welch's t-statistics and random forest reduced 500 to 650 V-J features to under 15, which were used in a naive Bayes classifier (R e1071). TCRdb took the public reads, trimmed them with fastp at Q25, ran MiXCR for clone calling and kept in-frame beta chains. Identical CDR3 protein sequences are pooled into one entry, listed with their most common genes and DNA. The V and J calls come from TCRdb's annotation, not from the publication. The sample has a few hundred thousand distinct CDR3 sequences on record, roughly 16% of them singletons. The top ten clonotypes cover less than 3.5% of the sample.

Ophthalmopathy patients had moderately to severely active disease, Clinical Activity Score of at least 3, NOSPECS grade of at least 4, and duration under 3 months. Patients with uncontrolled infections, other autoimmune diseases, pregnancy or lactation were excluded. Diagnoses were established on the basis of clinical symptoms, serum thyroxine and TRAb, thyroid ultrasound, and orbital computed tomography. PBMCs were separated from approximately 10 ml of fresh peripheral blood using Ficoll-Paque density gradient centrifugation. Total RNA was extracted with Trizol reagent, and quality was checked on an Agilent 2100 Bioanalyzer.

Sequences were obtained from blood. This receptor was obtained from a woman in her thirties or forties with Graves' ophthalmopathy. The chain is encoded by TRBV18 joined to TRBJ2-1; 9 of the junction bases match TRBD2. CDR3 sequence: CASSTTAGGDEQFF. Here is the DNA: TGTGCCAGCTCCACCACAGCGGGGGGTGATGAGCAGTTCTTC. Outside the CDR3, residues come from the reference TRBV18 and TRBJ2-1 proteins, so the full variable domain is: NAGVMQNPRHLVRRRGQEARLRCSPMKGHSHVYWYRQLPEEGLKFMVYLQKENIIDESGMPKERFSAEFPKEGPSILRIQQVVRGDSAAYFCASSTTAGGDEQFFGPGTRLTVL.